This TCR beta chain was obtained from a study of cytotoxic CD8 clonotypes in ibrutinib-treated CLL. At the level of the study: After a median of 68 months, 14 patients stayed remitted and some twelve progressed; responses had been partial in about 24 and complete in 2. Findings and caveats of the study: At ibrutinib response, clonality increased, and at progression it declined back toward baseline.

Notes on this clone: What it binds is unknown.

Per germline, CDR1 LNHDA and CDR2 SQIVND (reference sequence). The length of the CDR3 is 15 residues. The germline V and J ends were trimmed by 4 bases and 1 base, with 8 bases remaining between them. The protocol was immunoSEQ multiplex PCR, while the TCRdb copy is restricted to in-frame clones and leaves out a portion. The sample gives about 76,000 clones, roughly 85% of which show up once; less than 40% is in the top ten. The receptor comes from a human donor with chronic lymphocytic leukemia. The chain combines TRBV19 with TRBJ2-6; no clear D. Here the sequenced sample was PBMCs, taken after 24 months of ibrutinib treatment. CDR3 protein: CASSKLESGANVLTF. The CDR3 nucleotides are TGTGCCAGTAGTAAACTCGAATCTGGGGCCAACGTCCTGACTTTC.